A single sample gave rise to the 11 T cell receptor beta chains below, sequenced in a study of beta chain features in type 1 diabetes. Expressed TCRB transcripts were sequenced because the entire RNA isolate underwent reverse transcription. TCRdb's copy holds only in-frame clones and misses some; the assay was immunoSEQ multiplex PCR. This sample carries about 360,000 clones, roughly 12% of them seen once, and the ten largest clones take less than 0.02%. The source material was naive CD4+ T cells from blood. The receptors here all came from a young man in good health.

This clone was observed a handful of times. The rearrangement uses TRBV7-2 and TRBJ2-7; D perhaps matches TRBD1 (6 bases). V lost 0 bases to trimming and J lost 3 bases, with 21 bases between them. The CDR3 consists of 18 residues. Per germline, CDR1 SGHTA and CDR2 FQGNSA. As DNA, the CDR3 is TGTGCCAGCAGCTTAGCTAGTACAGGGTACCAACGAGGCTACGAGCAGTACTTC. It encodes CASSLASTGYQRGYEQYF.

V and J are TRBV10-3 and TRBJ2-1, with D maybe TRBD1 (6 bases). CDR1 is ENHRY, CDR2 SYGVKD, per germline. V lost 5 bases and J 9 bases, leaving 11 bases between the germline ends. The CDR3 extends over 12 amino acids. The CDR3 protein is CAISPQGAEQFF. CDR3 sequence (DNA): TGTGCCATCAGTCCACAGGGAGCTGAGCAGTTCTTC.

The CDR3 DNA reads as TGTGCCAGCAGCCACCGCGGAGGGGGCATGGAGACCCAGTACTTC. It codes for CASSHRGGGMETQYF. V and J are TRBV9 and TRBJ2-5, with D tentatively TRBD1 (7 bases). The V end was cut by 4 bases, the J end by 5 bases, with 18 bases between. The CDR3 loop spans 15 amino acids. From germline, CDR1 is SGDLS and CDR2 YYNGEE.

This clone was found a few times. The genes are TRBV7-9 and TRBJ2-2; the D gene is possibly TRBD2 (6 bases). The V end lost 5 bases, the J end lost 5 bases, and 12 bases lay between the germline ends. Germline-derived CDR1 and CDR2 are SEHNR and FQNEAQ (reference sequence). The CDR3 consists of 14 residues. Here the CDR3 reads CASSPPGLTGELFF. The CDR3 nucleotides are TGTGCCAGCAGCCCACCGGGACTTACCGGGGAGCTGTTTTTT.

The rearrangement links TRBV7-2 to TRBJ2-3; 7 bases are a match to TRBD2. Germline V gene data show CDR1 as SGHTA and CDR2 as FQGNSA. CDR3 length: 16 residues. J lost 4 bases, V lost 5 bases, and 12 bases had no gene match. CDR3 sequence reads: CASSLRLASSPDTQYF. The CDR3 nucleotides read TGTGCCAGCAGCCTACGACTAGCTAGTAGCCCAGATACGCAGTATTTT.

The rearrangement joins TRBV21-1 to TRBJ2-1; TRBD2 is the table's D call, not checked against the DNA. TRBV21-1 is termed a pseudogene. This CDR3 has 17 residues. CDR3 sequence reads: CASSITPGLAPYNEQFF. CDR3 nucleotides: TGTGCCAGCAGCATCACCCCGGGACTAGCGCCCTACAATGAGCAGTTCTTC.

This clone has ten or more counts. An end of the junction does not agree with germline; a read error may underlie this. This sequence joins TRBV29-1 and TRBJ2-4; weak D call: TRBD1 (6 bases). This CDR3 comprises 14 residues. CDR1 SQVTM and CDR2 ANQGSEA come from the germline V gene. CDR3 sequence reads: CSVEDRIAKNIQYF. As DNA, the CDR3 is TGCAGCGTGGAAGACAGGATAGCCAAAAACATTCAGTACTTC.

This clone was counted only a few times. The V gene is TRBV11-1, the J gene TRBJ2-1; D remains unclear. The CDR3 extends over 14 amino acids. Trimming left V 1 base short and J 8 bases short, with 12 bases between. Per the germline V gene, CDR1 is SGHAT and CDR2 is FQDESV (reference sequence). CDR3 loop: CASSLGNSVDEQFF. CDR3 DNA sequence: TGTGCCAGCAGCTTAGGCAATTCAGTCGATGAGCAGTTCTTC.

A few counts support this clone. This chain joins TRBV27 and TRBJ2-7, with a possible D match to TRBD1 (5 bases). The CDR3 has 13 residues. V was trimmed by 4 bases and J by 3 bases, leaving 10 bases between them. From germline, CDR1 is MNHEY and CDR2 SMNVEV (reference sequence). The CDR3 region is CASSSDSFYEQYF. The CDR3 region has the DNA TGTGCCAGCAGTTCTGACAGTTTCTACGAGCAGTACTTC.

The gene calls are TRBV5-1 and TRBJ2-2; a weak D match, TRBD1 (6 bases). The CDR3 is 13 amino acids. The germline V gene has CDR1 SGHRS and CDR2 YFSETQ. Deletions cut 6 bases from V and 2 bases from J, with 8 bases between. CDR3 region: CASKDSNTGELFF. Here the CDR3 DNA reads TGCGCCAGCAAGGACAGCAACACCGGGGAGCTGTTTTTT.

The chain couples TRBV5-1 to TRBJ2-7; TRBD1 is a possible D gene (6 bases). The CDR3 has 14 amino acids. V was cut by 0 bases and J by 4 bases, with 11 bases left in between. CDR1 and CDR2 from the germline V gene are SGHRS and YFSETQ. CDR3 residues: CASSLEGQIYEQYF. The CDR3 region has the DNA TGCGCCAGCAGCTTGGAGGGACAAATATACGAGCAGTACTTC.